What follows are 13 T cell receptor beta chains derived from one specimen sequenced in a study of blood T cell repertoires in COVID-19. The assay was immunoSEQ multiplex PCR, and TCRdb's table has in-frame clones only and misses some. The table has 18,000 or so clones, roughly 87% seen once. Sequencing was carried out using peripheral blood. The origin of the receptors is a man aged 55 to 69 with active COVID-19.

As DNA, the CDR3 is TGTGCCAGCAGCCAACCAGGGACTAGCGGGGGGACCACAGATACGCAGTATTTT. It specifies CASSQPGTSGGTTDTQYF. The chain links TRBV3-1 (or the pseudogene TRBV3-2) to TRBJ2-3; 15 nucleotides line up with TRBD2. The V segment lost 2 bases and the J segment 2 bases; nucleotides outside the gene matches: 5. The CDR3 sequence is 18 residues long. In germline, CDR1 is LGHDT, CDR2 YNNKEL (reference sequence).

The chain employs TRBV5-1 and TRBJ2-5; TRBD2 matches 11 bases. The CDR3 is made up of 15 amino acids. Germline V gene lookup returns CDR1 SGHRS and CDR2 YFSETQ. J lost 3 bases, V lost 3 bases, and 4 bases had no gene match. The CDR3 DNA reads as TGCGCCAGCAGCTCTAGCGGGGGGACCGAAGAGACCCAGTACTTC. Amino acids: CASSSSGGTEETQYF.

V is TRBV19 and J is TRBJ2-5; 11 nucleotides align to TRBD2. The V and J ends lost 5 bases and 3 bases, in that order; junction bases with no gene match: 17. Per germline, CDR1 LNHDA and CDR2 SQIVND (reference sequence). The CDR3 is 19 amino acids. The chain's CDR3 is CASSAGGTSGRDWKETQYF. Here the CDR3 DNA reads TGTGCCAGTAGTGCCGGCGGCACTAGCGGGAGAGATTGGAAAGAGACCCAGTACTTC.

The CDR3 is CASSSPRGAQDTEAFF. The CDR3 coding sequence is TGTGCCAGCAGCTCCCCCCGGGGGGCACAGGACACTGAAGCTTTCTTT. This rearrangement joins TRBV7-8 to TRBJ1-1, with a tentative D call TRBD1 (6 bases). The V end was cut by 4 bases, the J end by 3 bases, with 18 bases between. The CDR3 spans 16 residues. CDR1 and CDR2 (germline): SGHVS, FQNEAQ.

The chain employs TRBV24-1 and TRBJ2-1; D call uncertain. V was shortened by 9 bases and J by 0 bases, with 11 bases between the two germline ends. This CDR3 has 14 amino acids. Germline CDR1 and CDR2: KGHDR and SFDVKD. The CDR3 sequence is CATQSLSSYNEQFF. Here the CDR3 DNA reads TGTGCCACCCAAAGCTTGAGCTCCTACAATGAGCAGTTCTTC.

This sequence joins TRBV5-6 and TRBJ2-2, with D maybe TRBD1 (6 bases). There are 16 residues in the CDR3. V dropped 3 bases and J dropped 4 bases, with 16 bases sitting between them. Germline V gene sequence: CDR1 SGHDT, CDR2 YYEEEE. The CDR3 reads CASSSLSYRATGELFF. The CDR3 DNA reads as TGTGCCAGCAGCTCCTTGTCTTACAGGGCCACCGGGGAGCTGTTTTTT.

The chain carries TRBV5-6 and TRBJ2-3, with TRBD1 matching 8 bases. J lost 5 bases, V lost 2 bases, and 7 bases had no gene match. This CDR3 contains 15 residues. Per germline, CDR1 SGHDT and CDR2 YYEEEE. DNA of the CDR3: TGTGCCAGCAGCTTTAGATCAGGGGGCGTAGATACGCAGTATTTT. It codes for CASSFRSGGVDTQYF.

This chain connects TRBV15 to TRBJ1-1, with D possibly matching TRBD1 (5 bases). The V end was cut by 0 bases, the J end by 1 base, with 12 bases between. The CDR3 length is 16 residues. Germline assignment: CDR1 LNHNV and CDR2 YYDKDF (reference sequence). The CDR3 protein is CATSREVETGNTEAFF. CDR3 in DNA: TGTGCCACCAGCAGAGAGGTCGAAACAGGGAACACTGAAGCTTTCTTT.

V gene TRBV6-1 combines with J gene TRBJ2-2, with 10 bases aligning to TRBD2. Trimming at V came to 2 bases and at J to 0 bases, leaving 9 bases not matched to a gene. Germline loops: CDR1 MNHNS, CDR2 SASEGT. CDR3 length equals 19 residues. The CDR3 loop reads CASSEWLIAGGANTGELFF. The CDR3 nucleotides are TGTGCCAGCAGTGAATGGTTGATAGCGGGAGGAGCGAACACCGGGGAGCTGTTTTTT.

This chain uses TRBV12-5 with TRBJ2-2; TRBD1 matches 11 bases. CDR3 size: 15 residues. In germline, CDR1 is LGHNT, CDR2 FRNRAP. The J segment lost 5 bases and the V segment lost 6 bases, leaving 5 bases of the junction unmatched. CDR3 loop: CASGRGQGGTGELFF. The CDR3 bases are TGTGCTAGTGGCCGGGGACAGGGGGGGACCGGGGAGCTGTTTTTT.

This chain connects TRBV9 to TRBJ1-6, with TRBD1 identical over 12 bases. The germline V gene has CDR1 SGDLS and CDR2 YYNGEE. V lost 3 bases to trimming and J lost 9 bases; unmatched junction nucleotides: 10. This CDR3 has 17 residues. The CDR3 protein is CASSDSRRDRGLSPLHF. The CDR3 DNA sequence: TGTGCCAGCAGCGACTCCAGACGGGACAGGGGGCTTTCACCCCTCCACTTT.

This clone was seen a single time. This chain joins TRBV5-1 and TRBJ2-5; D perhaps matches TRBD2 (6 bases). Looked up from germline, CDR1 is SGHRS and CDR2 is YFSETQ. The V gene lost 4 bases and the J gene lost 4 bases, with 17 bases spanning the gap. The CDR3 spans 15 residues. CDR3 amino acids: CASSPSMGGAETQYF. The CDR3 DNA sequence: TGCGCCAGCAGCCCCTCGATGGGGGGTGCAGAGACCCAGTACTTC.

The chain joins TRBV7-3 to TRBJ2-3; 9 bases align to TRBD2. This CDR3 region has 18 residues. V lost 1 base and J lost 4; bases outside the gene matches: 12. Germline V gene lookup returns CDR1 SGHTA and CDR2 FQGTGA. CDR3 coding DNA: TGTGCCAGCAGCTTAAAGGCCCGGCGGGGGGGAGTGCCAGATACGCAGTATTTT. Protein product: CASSLKARRGGVPDTQYF. Filled out from reference TRBV7-3 and TRBJ2-3, the complete variable domain reads GAGVSQTPSNKVTEKGKYVELRCDPISGHTALYWYRQSLGQGPEFLIYFQGTGAADDSGLPNDRFFAVRPEGSVSTLKIQRTERGDSAVYLCASSLKARRGGVPDTQYFGPGTRLTVL.